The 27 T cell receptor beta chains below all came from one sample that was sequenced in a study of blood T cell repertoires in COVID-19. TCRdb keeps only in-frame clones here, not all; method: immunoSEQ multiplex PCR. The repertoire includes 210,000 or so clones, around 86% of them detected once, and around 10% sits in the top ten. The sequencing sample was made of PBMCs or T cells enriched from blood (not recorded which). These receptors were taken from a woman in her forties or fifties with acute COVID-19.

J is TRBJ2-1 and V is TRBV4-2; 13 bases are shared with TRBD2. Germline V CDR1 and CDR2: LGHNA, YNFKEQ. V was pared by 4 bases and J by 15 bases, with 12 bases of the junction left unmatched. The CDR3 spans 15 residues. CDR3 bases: TGTGCCAGCAGCCCGGCACTAGCGGGAGGGCCCCCCCCGTTCTTC. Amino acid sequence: CASSPALAGGPPPFF.

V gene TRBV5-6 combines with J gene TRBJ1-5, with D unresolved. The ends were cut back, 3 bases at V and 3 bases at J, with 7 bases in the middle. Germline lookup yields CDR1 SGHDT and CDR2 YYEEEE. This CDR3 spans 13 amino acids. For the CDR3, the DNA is TGTGCCAGCAGCTCTAGCCCCAATCAGCCCCAGCATTTT. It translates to CASSSSPNQPQHF.

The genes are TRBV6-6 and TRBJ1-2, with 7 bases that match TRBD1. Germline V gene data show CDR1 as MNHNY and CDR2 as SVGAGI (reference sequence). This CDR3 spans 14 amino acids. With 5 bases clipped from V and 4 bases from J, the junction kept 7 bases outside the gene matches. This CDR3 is CASSPTGSSYGYTF. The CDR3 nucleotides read TGTGCCAGCAGTCCGACAGGGTCGAGCTATGGCTACACCTTC.

The CDR3: CASSQAFGGLSYEQYF. The CDR3 bases are TGTGCCAGCAGCCAAGCCTTCGGGGGGCTTTCCTACGAGCAGTACTTC. The V call is TRBV3-1 (or the pseudogene TRBV3-2), the J call TRBJ2-7, with D perhaps matching TRBD2 (7 bases). Per germline, CDR1 LGHDT and CDR2 YNNKEL (reference sequence). The CDR3 has 16 amino acids. The V and J ends lost 1 base and 1 base respectively, with 14 bases between them.

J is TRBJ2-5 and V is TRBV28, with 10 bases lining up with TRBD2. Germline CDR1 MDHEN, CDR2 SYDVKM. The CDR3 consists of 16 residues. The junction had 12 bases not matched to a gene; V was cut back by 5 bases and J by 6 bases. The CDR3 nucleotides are TGTGCCAGCAGTGCAGCGGGGGGGAATGCCCCTAAGACCCAGTACTTC. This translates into CASSAAGGNAPKTQYF.

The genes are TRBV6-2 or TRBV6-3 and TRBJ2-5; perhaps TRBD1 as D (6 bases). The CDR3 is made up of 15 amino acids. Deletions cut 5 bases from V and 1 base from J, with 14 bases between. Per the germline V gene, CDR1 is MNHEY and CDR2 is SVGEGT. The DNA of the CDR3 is TGTGCCAGCAGTACACACCCAGGGGTCCAAGAGACCCAGTACTTC. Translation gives CASSTHPGVQETQYF.

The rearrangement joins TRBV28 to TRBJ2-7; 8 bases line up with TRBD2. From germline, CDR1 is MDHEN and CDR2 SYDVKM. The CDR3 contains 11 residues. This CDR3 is CVTSGPGEQYF. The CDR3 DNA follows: TGTGTCACTAGCGGTCCGGGCGAGCAGTACTTC. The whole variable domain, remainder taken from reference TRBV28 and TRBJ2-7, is DVKVTQSSRYLVKRTGEKVFLECVQDMDHENMFWYRQDPGLGLRLIYFSYDVKMKEKGDIPEGYSVSREKKERFSLILESASTNQTSMYLCVTSGPGEQYFGPGTRLTVT.

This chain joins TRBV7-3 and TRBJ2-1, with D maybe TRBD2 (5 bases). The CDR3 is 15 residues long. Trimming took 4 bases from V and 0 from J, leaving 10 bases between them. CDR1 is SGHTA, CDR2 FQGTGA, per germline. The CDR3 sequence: CASSYAGSSYNEQFF. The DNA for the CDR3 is TGTGCCAGCAGCTATGCGGGTAGCTCCTACAATGAGCAGTTCTTC.

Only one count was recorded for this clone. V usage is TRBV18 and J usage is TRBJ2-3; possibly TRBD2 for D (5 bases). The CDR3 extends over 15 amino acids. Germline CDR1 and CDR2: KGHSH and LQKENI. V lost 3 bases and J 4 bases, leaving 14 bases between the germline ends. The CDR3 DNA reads TGTGCCAGCTCACCCCAACTGGGAGCTGCAGATACGCAGTATTTT. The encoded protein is CASSPQLGAADTQYF.

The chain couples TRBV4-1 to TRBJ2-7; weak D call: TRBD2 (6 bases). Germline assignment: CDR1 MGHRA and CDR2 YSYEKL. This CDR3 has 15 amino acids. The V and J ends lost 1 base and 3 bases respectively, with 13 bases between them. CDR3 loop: CASSQGGTGVYEQYF. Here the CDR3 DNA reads TGCGCCAGCAGCCAAGGGGGGACGGGAGTCTACGAGCAGTACTTC.

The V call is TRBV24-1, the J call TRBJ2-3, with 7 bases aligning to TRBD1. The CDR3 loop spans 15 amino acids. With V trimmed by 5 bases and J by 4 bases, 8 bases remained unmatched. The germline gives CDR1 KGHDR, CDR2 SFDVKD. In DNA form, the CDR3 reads TGTGCCACCAGTGCCAAGGGCCAGGGGGCAGATACGCAGTATTTT. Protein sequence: CATSAKGQGADTQYF.

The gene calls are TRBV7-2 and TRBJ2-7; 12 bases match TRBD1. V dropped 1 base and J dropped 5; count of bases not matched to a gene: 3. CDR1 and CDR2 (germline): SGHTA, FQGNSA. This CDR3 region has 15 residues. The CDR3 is CASSLGGTGGNEQYF. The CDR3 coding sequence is TGTGCCAGCAGCTTAGGCGGGACAGGGGGCAACGAGCAGTACTTC.

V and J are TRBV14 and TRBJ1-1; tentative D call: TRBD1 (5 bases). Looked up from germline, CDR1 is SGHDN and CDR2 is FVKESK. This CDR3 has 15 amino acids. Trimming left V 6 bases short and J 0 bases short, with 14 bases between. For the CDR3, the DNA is TGTGCCAGCAGTACGACAGCTCCTATGAACACTGAAGCTTTCTTT. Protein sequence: CASSTTAPMNTEAFF.

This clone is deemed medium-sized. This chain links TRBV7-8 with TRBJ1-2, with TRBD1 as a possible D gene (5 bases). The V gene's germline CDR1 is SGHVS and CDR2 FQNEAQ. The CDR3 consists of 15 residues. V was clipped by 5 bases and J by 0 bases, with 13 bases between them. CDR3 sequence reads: CASSDPTEANYGYTF. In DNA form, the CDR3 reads TGTGCCAGCAGCGACCCGACAGAAGCTAACTATGGCTACACCTTC.

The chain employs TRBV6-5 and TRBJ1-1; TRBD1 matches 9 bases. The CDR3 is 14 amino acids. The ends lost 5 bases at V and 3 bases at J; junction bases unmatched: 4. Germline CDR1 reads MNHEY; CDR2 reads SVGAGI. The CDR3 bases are TGTGCCAGCAGTACAGGGGGCCTCGACACTGAAGCTTTCTTT. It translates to CASSTGGLDTEAFF.

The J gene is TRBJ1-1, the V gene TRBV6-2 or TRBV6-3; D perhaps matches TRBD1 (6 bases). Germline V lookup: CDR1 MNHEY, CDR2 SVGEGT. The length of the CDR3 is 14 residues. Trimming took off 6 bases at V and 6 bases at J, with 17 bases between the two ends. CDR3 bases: TGTGCCAGCAGCCTACAGGGCCCGCCTTCTGAAGCTTTCTTT. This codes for CASSLQGPPSEAFF.

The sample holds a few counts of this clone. The CDR3 coding sequence is TGTGCCAGCAGTTTATATGGGGGGGGCCGTTACAATGAGCAGTTCTTC. It translates to CASSLYGGGRYNEQFF. The chain is built from TRBV27 and TRBJ2-1, with a tentative D call TRBD2 (7 bases). The V end was cut by 1 base, the J end by 4 bases, with 14 bases between. There are 16 residues in the CDR3. In germline, CDR1 is MNHEY, CDR2 SMNVEV (reference sequence).

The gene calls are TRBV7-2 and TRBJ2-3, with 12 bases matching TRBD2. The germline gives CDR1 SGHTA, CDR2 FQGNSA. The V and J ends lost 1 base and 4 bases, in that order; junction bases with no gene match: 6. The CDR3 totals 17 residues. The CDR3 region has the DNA TGTGCCAGCAGCTTAGTGTCTAGCGGGGGGGCAGCAGATACGCAGTATTTT. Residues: CASSLVSSGGAADTQYF.

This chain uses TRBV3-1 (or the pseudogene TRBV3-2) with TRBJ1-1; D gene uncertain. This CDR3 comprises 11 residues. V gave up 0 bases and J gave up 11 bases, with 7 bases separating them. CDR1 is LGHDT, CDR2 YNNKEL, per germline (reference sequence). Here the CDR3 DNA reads TGTGCCAGCAGCCAAGAAGAGAGGGCTTTCTTT. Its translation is CASSQEERAFF.

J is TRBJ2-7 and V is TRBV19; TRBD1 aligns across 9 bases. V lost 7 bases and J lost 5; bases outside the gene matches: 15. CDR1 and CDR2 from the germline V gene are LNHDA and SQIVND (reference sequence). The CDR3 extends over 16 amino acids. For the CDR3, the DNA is TGTGCCAGTAACAAGTTCTACGGGACAGGGTCTGACGAGCAGTACTTC. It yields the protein CASNKFYGTGSDEQYF.

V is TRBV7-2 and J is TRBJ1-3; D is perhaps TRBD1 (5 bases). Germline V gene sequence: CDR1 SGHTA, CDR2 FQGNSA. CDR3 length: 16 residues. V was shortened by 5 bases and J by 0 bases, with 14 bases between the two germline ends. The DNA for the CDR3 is TGTGCCAGCAGCACCCAGGGCCCTTTCTCTGGAAACACCATATATTTT. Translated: CASSTQGPFSGNTIYF.

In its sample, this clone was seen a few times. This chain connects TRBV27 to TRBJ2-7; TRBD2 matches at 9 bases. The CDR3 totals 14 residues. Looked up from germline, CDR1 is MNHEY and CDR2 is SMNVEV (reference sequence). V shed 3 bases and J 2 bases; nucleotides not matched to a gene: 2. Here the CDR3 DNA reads TGTGCCAGCAGTTTCCTAGCGGGGACCTACGAGCAGTACTTC. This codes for CASSFLAGTYEQYF.

In DNA, the CDR3 is TGTGCCAGCAGCCAAGTTTTCGGGGATGGCTACACCTTC. Protein product: CASSQVFGDGYTF. The chain employs TRBV3-1 (or the pseudogene TRBV3-2) and TRBJ1-2; D is unclear. Per germline, CDR1 LGHDT and CDR2 YNNKEL (reference sequence). Trimming left V 1 base short and J 6 bases short, with 9 bases between. The CDR3 totals 13 residues.

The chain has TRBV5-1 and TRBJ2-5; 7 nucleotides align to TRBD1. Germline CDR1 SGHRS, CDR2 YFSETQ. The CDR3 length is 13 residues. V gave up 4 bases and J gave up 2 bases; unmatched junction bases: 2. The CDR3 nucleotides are TGCGCCAGCAGCCCGACAGGGCAAGAGACCCAGTACTTC. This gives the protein CASSPTGQETQYF.

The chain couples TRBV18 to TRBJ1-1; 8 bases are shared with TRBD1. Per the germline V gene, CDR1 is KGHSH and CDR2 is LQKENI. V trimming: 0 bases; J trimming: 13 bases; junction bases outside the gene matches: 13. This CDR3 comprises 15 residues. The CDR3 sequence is CASSPPSGQGRRVFF. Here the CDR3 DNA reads TGTGCCAGCTCACCACCTTCCGGACAGGGTAGGCGCGTTTTCTTT.

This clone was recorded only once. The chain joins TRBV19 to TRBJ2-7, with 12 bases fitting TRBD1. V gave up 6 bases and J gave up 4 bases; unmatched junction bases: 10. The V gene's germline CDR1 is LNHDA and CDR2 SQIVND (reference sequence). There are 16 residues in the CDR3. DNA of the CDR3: TGTGCCAGTAGATCGGCTCCGGGACAGGGGGCGTACGAGCAGTACTTC. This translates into CASRSAPGQGAYEQYF.

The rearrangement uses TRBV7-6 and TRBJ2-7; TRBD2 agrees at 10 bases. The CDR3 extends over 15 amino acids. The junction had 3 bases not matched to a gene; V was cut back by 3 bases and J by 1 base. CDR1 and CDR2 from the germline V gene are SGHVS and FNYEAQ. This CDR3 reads CASSLQLAGSYEQYF. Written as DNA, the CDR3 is TGTGCCAGCAGCTTGCAACTAGCGGGATCCTACGAGCAGTACTTC.